The 19 T cell receptor beta chains below come from one sample, sequenced in a study of T-cell reconstitution after alpha-beta-depleted transplantation in children. The authors prepared the TCRbeta library with unique molecular identifiers. Each CDR3 protein is one row after TCRdb ran MiXCR on the PCR reads. The table shows a few hundred thousand distinct CDR3 sequences, with around 10% occurring only once. This specimen was PBMCs from the stem cell graft donor, taken from the stem cell graft. These receptor sequences come from a human donor who donated a stem cell graft to a child with acute lymphoblastic leukemia.

This clonotype was recorded a few times. The chain has TRBV5-6 and TRBJ2-1; a possible D gene is TRBD2 (5 bases). Trimming removed 3 bases from V and 9 bases from J, with 13 bases in between. CDR1 and CDR2 (germline): SGHDT, YYEEEE. The CDR3 runs to 13 residues. The CDR3 bases are TGTGCCAGCAGCTCTCCCGGACGGGGTGAGCAGTTCTTC. Amino acid sequence: CASSSPGRGEQFF.

The V and J genes are TRBV20-1 and TRBJ2-7, with 14 bases aligning to TRBD2. Trimming took 4 bases from V and 4 from J; bases not matched to a gene: 9. The CDR3 runs 16 residues. The V gene's germline CDR1 is DFQATT and CDR2 SNEGSKA (reference sequence). For the CDR3, the DNA is TGCAGTGCTACCGCGACTAGCGGGAGGGCCAGGTACGAGCAGTACTTC. It codes for CSATATSGRARYEQYF.

This clonotype has a handful of counts. V is TRBV7-2 and J is TRBJ2-1; 7 bases are shared with TRBD1. The germline CDR1 and CDR2 sequences are SGHTA and FQGNSA. This CDR3 is built from 16 residues. With V trimmed by 4 bases and J by 7 bases, 13 bases remained unmatched. CDR3: CASSSGQAHTGNEQFF. Here the CDR3 DNA reads TGTGCCAGCAGCTCCGGACAGGCTCATACAGGGAATGAGCAGTTCTTC. Complete variable domain (other parts from reference TRBV7-2 and TRBJ2-1): GAGVSQSPSNKVTEKGKDVELRCDPISGHTALYWYRQSLGQGLEFLIYFQGNSAPDKSGLPSDRFSAERTGGSVSTLTIQRTQQEDSAVYLCASSSGQAHTGNEQFFGPGTRLTVL.

This clonotype was seen many times. The chain has TRBV4-1 and TRBJ1-5; maybe TRBD1 (6 bases). V was pared by 4 bases and J by 1 base, with 11 bases between. This CDR3 has 15 residues. Germline CDR1 is MGHRA and CDR2 is YSYEKL. CDR3: CASSLRGGSNQPQHF. Here the CDR3 DNA reads TGCGCCAGCAGCCTCAGGGGCGGAAGCAATCAGCCCCAGCATTTT.

In DNA, the CDR3 is TGTGCCAGCAGCTCAGAGTGGCTAGCTGAGAGAGGGGGACAGGAGGCCCAGTACTTC. Translation gives CASSSEWLAERGGQEAQYF. V and J are TRBV7-8 and TRBJ2-5; 8 bases are shared with TRBD1. Per germline, CDR1 SGHVS and CDR2 FQNEAQ. V shed 4 bases, J shed 9 bases, and the junction held 25 bases outside the gene matches. The CDR3 totals 19 residues.

This clonotype came up a few times. The chain recombines TRBV6-1 with TRBJ1-5, with a tentative D call TRBD1 (6 bases). This CDR3 is 15 amino acids long. Germline V gene data show CDR1 as MNHNS and CDR2 as SASEGT. V was clipped by 0 bases and J by 6 bases, with 12 bases between them. The CDR3 loop is CASSEAEEGGQPQHF. Written as DNA, the CDR3 is TGTGCCAGCAGTGAAGCAGAAGAGGGGGGTCAGCCCCAGCATTTT.

The chain joins TRBV12-3 or TRBV12-4 to TRBJ2-1; 7 bases fit TRBD2. Unmatched junction bases numbered 3, after V lost 6 bases and J lost 4 bases. The CDR3 is 13 residues long. In DNA form, the CDR3 reads TGTGCCAGCAGGGGAGGGACTTACAATGAGCAGTTCTTC. Its translation: CASRGGTYNEQFF.

V is TRBV12-3 or TRBV12-4 and J is TRBJ2-3; tentatively, D is TRBD2 (6 bases). Between the trimmed V and J ends, which lost 7 bases and 3 bases, there was a span of 20 bases. The CDR3 totals 16 residues. The chain's CDR3 is CASTGSGREYTDTQYF. In DNA, the CDR3 is TGTGCCAGCACCGGTAGCGGCAGGGAGTATACAGATACGCAGTATTTT.

The chain joins TRBV20-1 to TRBJ2-3; 7 nucleotides match TRBD2. With 5 bases clipped from V and 0 bases from J, the junction kept 14 bases outside the gene matches. Germline V gene lookup returns CDR1 DFQATT and CDR2 SNEGSKA (reference sequence). This CDR3 is 17 amino acids long. The CDR3 coding sequence is TGCAGTGCTGGGGGTCGGGGGGAGCGGACGAGCACAGATACGCAGTATTTT. Translation gives CSAGGRGERTSTDTQYF.

This chain joins TRBV5-1 and TRBJ2-1; 15 nucleotides agree with TRBD2. Germline loops: CDR1 SGHRS, CDR2 YFSETQ. The CDR3 runs 22 residues. The J segment lost 0 bases and the V segment lost 4 bases, leaving 17 bases of the junction unmatched. The CDR3 loop is CASSLNPRTSGRAGSSYNEQFF. CDR3 DNA: TGCGCCAGCAGCCTAAATCCCCGGACTAGCGGGAGGGCGGGAAGCTCCTACAATGAGCAGTTCTTC. The full variable domain, its missing parts supplied by reference TRBV5-1 and TRBJ2-1, is KAGVTQTPRYLIKTRGQQVTLSCSPISGHRSVSWYQQTPGQGLQFLFEYFSETQRNKGNFPGRFSGRQFSNSRSEMNVSTLELGDSALYLCASSLNPRTSGRAGSSYNEQFFGPGTRLTVL.

The sample holds many counts of this clonotype. The V gene is TRBV29-1, the J gene TRBJ2-1; tentatively, D is TRBD2 (6 bases). Trimming removed 0 bases from V and 3 bases from J, with 15 bases in between. In germline, CDR1 is SQVTM, CDR2 ANQGSEA. There are 16 residues in the CDR3. CDR3 nucleotide sequence: TGCAGCGTTGAAGATCGCGTAGCGGAGAGCTACAATGAGCAGTTCTTC. Its translation: CSVEDRVAESYNEQFF.

The chain recombines TRBV6-5 with TRBJ1-1; weak D call: TRBD1 (6 bases). CDR1 and CDR2 from the germline V gene are MNHEY and SVGAGI. The V gene lost 0 bases and the J gene lost 6 bases, with 17 bases spanning the gap. The CDR3 covers 16 residues. CDR3 bases: TGTGCCAGCAGTTACTCGATACGGACAGAGCTCCCTGAAGCTTTCTTT. Translated, it gives CASSYSIRTELPEAFF.

The chain has TRBV29-1 and TRBJ2-3; 14 nucleotides agree with TRBD2. With 4 bases clipped from V and 5 bases from J, the junction kept 5 bases outside the gene matches. There are 15 residues in the CDR3. The V gene's germline CDR1 is SQVTM and CDR2 ANQGSEA. The chain's CDR3 is CSVGLAGGPGDTQYF. CDR3 bases: TGCAGCGTTGGACTAGCGGGAGGGCCTGGAGATACGCAGTATTTT.

The V and J genes are TRBV14 and TRBJ1-4, with D tentatively TRBD1 (5 bases). The CDR3 has 15 amino acids. Trimming removed 0 bases at V and 8 bases at J, with 13 bases between. In germline, CDR1 is SGHDN, CDR2 FVKESK. The DNA of the CDR3 is TGTGCCAGCAGCCAAGATAGCAGGGTTGACGAAAAACTGTTTTTT. Amino acids: CASSQDSRVDEKLFF.

This clonotype was counted a few times. CDR3 region: CASDRGGTGFREQYF. The CDR3 DNA reads as TGTGCCAGCGACCGTGGAGGGACAGGGTTTCGCGAGCAGTACTTC. The chain carries TRBV3-1 and TRBJ2-7; 9 nucleotides line up with TRBD1. This CDR3 contains 15 residues. Trimming cost V 8 bases and J 6 bases; bases outside gene matches: 14. The germline gives CDR1 LGHDT, CDR2 YNNKEL (reference sequence).

This chain links TRBV20-1 with TRBJ2-2; D is uncertain. This CDR3 region has 14 residues. Trimming removed 1 base from V and 0 bases from J, with 6 bases in between. Germline V gene sequence: CDR1 DFQATT, CDR2 SNEGSKA (reference sequence). Written as DNA, the CDR3 is TGCAGTGCTAGAGGGCGTACGAACACCGGGGAGCTGTTTTTT. Its translation is CSARGRTNTGELFF.

The chain has TRBV7-3 and TRBJ2-6; D gene unclear. Germline CDR1 SGHTA, CDR2 FQGTGA. The V end lost 6 bases, the J end lost 1 base, and 7 bases lay between the germline ends. This CDR3 spans 14 amino acids. CDR3 nucleotides: TGTGCCAGCAGAGGACCGTCTGGGGCCAACGTCCTGACTTTC. As protein: CASRGPSGANVLTF.

This clonotype came up a few times. V is TRBV5-5 and J is TRBJ1-2; D ambiguous. This CDR3 has 15 residues. The V gene's germline CDR1 is SGHKS and CDR2 YYEKEE (reference sequence). V lost 0 bases, J lost 4 bases, and 13 bases lay in between. The CDR3 DNA reads TGTGCCAGCAGCTTGGAGGCGACACCCATCTATGGCTACACCTTC. This encodes CASSLEATPIYGYTF.

The genes are TRBV2 and TRBJ1-1, with unresolved D. V gave up 8 bases and J gave up 1 base, with 11 bases separating them. Per germline, CDR1 SNHLY and CDR2 FYNNEI. The CDR3 covers 13 residues. DNA of the CDR3: TGTGCCAGCCGAAGGACGGCGAACACTGAAGCTTTCTTT. Protein: CASRRTANTEAFF.